These 4 T cell receptor beta chains were all obtained from the same sample, sequenced in a study of blood T cell repertoires in COVID-19. Method: immunoSEQ multiplex PCR; TCRdb's copy keeps in-frame clones and lacks some. Of under 150,000 clones in the sample, 80% were seen once. The material sequenced was peripheral blood. The origin of the receptors is a woman aged 45-65 years with acute or convalescent COVID-19.

In this sample, this clone turned up once. V is TRBV7-3 and J is TRBJ1-6; D remains unclear. Trimming cost V 1 base and J 9 bases, with 13 bases left between them. Germline assignment: CDR1 SGHTA and CDR2 FQGTGA. The CDR3 is 15 residues long. CDR3 sequence (DNA): TGTGCCAGCAGCTTAAGAGCCGGGGATGGTTCACCCCTCCACTTT. Its translation: CASSLRAGDGSPLHF.

The chain uses TRBV7-3 and TRBJ1-2, with TRBD1 matching over 12 bases. V lost 5 bases, J lost 6 bases, and 4 bases stayed unmatched. The CDR3 extends over 14 amino acids. Germline CDR1 and CDR2: SGHTA and FQGTGA. The CDR3 DNA sequence: TGTGCCAGCAGCATGGGACAGGGGGCTGATGGCTACACCTTC. Protein sequence: CASSMGQGADGYTF.

The rearrangement uses TRBV15 and TRBJ1-2, with 7 bases lining up with TRBD1. Germline loops: CDR1 LNHNV, CDR2 YYDKDF (reference sequence). This CDR3 region has 14 residues. J gave up 5 bases and V 3 bases, and 6 bases lay outside the gene matches. The CDR3 sequence is CATSSGTVQYGYTF. CDR3 sequence (DNA): TGTGCCACCAGCAGCGGGACAGTACAGTATGGCTACACCTTC.

This clone was observed a single time. This sequence joins TRBV7-6 and TRBJ1-3; the D is unclear. The CDR3 covers 14 residues. Germline CDR1 is SGHVS and CDR2 is FNYEAQ. Deletions cut 3 bases from V and 9 bases from J, with 15 bases between. DNA for the CDR3: TGTGCCAGCAGCTTTACGGACGGAGGGAGCACCATATATTTT. This gives the protein CASSFTDGGSTIYF.